This passage covers 8 T cell receptor beta chains from one sample sequenced in a study of blood T cell repertoires in COVID-19. Assay used: immunoSEQ multiplex PCR; TCRdb lists only in-frame clones, some missing. The data contain 170,000 or so clones, more than 75% of them singletons. Sample: PBMCs or T cells enriched from blood (not recorded which). The receptors come from a woman aged 45-60 years who had recovered from COVID-19.

The chain is built from TRBV28 and TRBJ2-2; 16 bases match TRBD2. Germline V gene data show CDR1 as MDHEN and CDR2 as SYDVKM. CDR3 length: 18 amino acids. With V trimmed by 6 bases and J by 6 bases, 10 bases remained unmatched. CDR3: CASSPNLGTSGRAGELFF. The CDR3 region has the DNA TGTGCCAGCAGCCCGAACCTCGGGACTAGCGGGAGGGCCGGGGAGCTGTTTTTT.

V gene TRBV3-1 (or the pseudogene TRBV3-2) combines with J gene TRBJ2-3; 7 nucleotides line up with TRBD2. The CDR3 covers 15 residues. Germline V gene lookup returns CDR1 LGHDT and CDR2 YNNKEL (reference sequence). The trim removed 4 bases at V and 3 bases at J, leaving 7 bases unmatched. CDR3 residues: CASSPSGKGTDTQYF. CDR3 coding DNA: TGTGCCAGCAGCCCGAGCGGGAAGGGGACAGATACGCAGTATTTT.

In its sample, this clone was seen a few times. The genes are TRBV5-1 and TRBJ1-4; D is possibly TRBD1 (6 bases). This CDR3 comprises 14 residues. Germline V CDR1 and CDR2: SGHRS, YFSETQ. V was clipped by 4 bases and J by 3 bases, with 10 bases between them. CDR3 residues: CASSTGQSNEKLFF. The DNA of the CDR3 is TGCGCCAGCAGCACCGGACAGTCTAATGAAAAACTGTTTTTT.

The V gene is TRBV5-1, the J gene TRBJ1-6; 9 bases are shared with TRBD1. The V and J ends lost 3 bases and 10 bases, in that order; junction bases with no gene match: 8. Germline loops: CDR1 SGHRS, CDR2 YFSETQ. CDR3 length: 15 amino acids. The CDR3 DNA is TGCGCCAGCAGCTGGGACACAGGGGGCCAATCACCCCTCCACTTT. It yields the protein CASSWDTGGQSPLHF.

This sequence joins TRBV29-1 and TRBJ1-1; D is uncertain. The V and J ends lost 4 bases and 1 base respectively, with 10 bases between them. This CDR3 is built from 13 residues. The germline V gene has CDR1 SQVTM and CDR2 ANQGSEA. The CDR3 sequence is CSVVAQPNTEAFF. CDR3 nucleotide sequence: TGCAGCGTTGTCGCACAGCCGAACACTGAAGCTTTCTTT.

V and J are TRBV10-2 and TRBJ2-1; TRBD2 matches at 11 bases. The CDR3 is 15 amino acids. Losses at the gene ends were 6 bases for V and 7 bases for J; bases not matched to a gene: 8. Looked up from germline, CDR1 is WSHSY and CDR2 is SAAADI. The CDR3: CASSVAGGPGNEQFF. CDR3 sequence (DNA): TGCGCCAGCAGCGTAGCGGGAGGGCCCGGGAATGAGCAGTTCTTC.

The chain uses TRBV28 and TRBJ2-3, with 7 bases matching TRBD2. Germline assignment: CDR1 MDHEN and CDR2 SYDVKM. The CDR3 is made up of 13 amino acids. V trimming: 9 bases; J trimming: 1 base; junction bases outside the gene matches: 4. CDR3 protein: CASGGGGTDTQYF. The CDR3, as DNA: TGTGCCAGTGGGGGGGGTGGCACAGATACGCAGTATTTT. The entire variable domain, with the rest obtained from reference TRBV28 and TRBJ2-3, is as follows: DVKVTQSSRYLVKRTGEKVFLECVQDMDHENMFWYRQDPGLGLRLIYFSYDVKMKEKGDIPEGYSVSREKKERFSLILESASTNQTSMYLCASGGGGTDTQYFGPGTRLTVL.

The chain has TRBV28 and TRBJ1-1; 8 nucleotides line up with TRBD1. This CDR3 comprises 16 residues. The V gene end was trimmed by 3 bases and the J gene end by 5 bases; junction bases not matched to a gene: 11. Germline V lookup: CDR1 MDHEN, CDR2 SYDVKM. CDR3 region: CASSLARQGLGTEAFF. CDR3 DNA sequence: TGTGCCAGCAGTTTGGCTAGACAGGGGTTGGGGACTGAAGCTTTCTTT.